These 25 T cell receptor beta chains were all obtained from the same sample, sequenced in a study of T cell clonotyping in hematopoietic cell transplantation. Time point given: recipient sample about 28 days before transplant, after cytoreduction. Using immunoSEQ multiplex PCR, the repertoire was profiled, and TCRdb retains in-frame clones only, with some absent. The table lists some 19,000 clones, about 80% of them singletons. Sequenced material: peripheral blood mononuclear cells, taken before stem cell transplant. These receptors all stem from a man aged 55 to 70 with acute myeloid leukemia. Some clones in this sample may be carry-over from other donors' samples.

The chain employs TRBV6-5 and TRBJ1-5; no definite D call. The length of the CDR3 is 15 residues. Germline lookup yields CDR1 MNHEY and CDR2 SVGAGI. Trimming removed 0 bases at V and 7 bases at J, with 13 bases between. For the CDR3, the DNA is TGTGCCAGCAGTTACTCGAAAGGGTTCATCCAGCCCCAGCATTTT. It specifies CASSYSKGFIQPQHF.

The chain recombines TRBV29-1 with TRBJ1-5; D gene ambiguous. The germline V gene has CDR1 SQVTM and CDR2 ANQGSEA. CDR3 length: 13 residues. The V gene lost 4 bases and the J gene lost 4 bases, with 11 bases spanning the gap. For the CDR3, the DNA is TGCAGCGTTGCAACATCCCAAAATCAGCCCCAGCATTTT. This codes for CSVATSQNQPQHF.

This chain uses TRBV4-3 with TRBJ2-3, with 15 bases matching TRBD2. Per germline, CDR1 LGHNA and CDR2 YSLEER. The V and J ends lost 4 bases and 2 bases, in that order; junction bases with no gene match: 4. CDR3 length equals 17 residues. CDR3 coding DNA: TGCGCCAGCAGCCCGGGACTAGCGGGGGGATCCACAGATACGCAGTATTTT. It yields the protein CASSPGLAGGSTDTQYF.

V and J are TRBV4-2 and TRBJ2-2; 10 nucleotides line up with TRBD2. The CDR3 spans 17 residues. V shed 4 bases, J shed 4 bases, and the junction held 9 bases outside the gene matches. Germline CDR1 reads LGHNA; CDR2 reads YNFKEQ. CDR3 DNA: TGTGCCAGCAGCCTAGAGAGCAGCGGGGGGGCCACCGGGGAGCTGTTTTTT. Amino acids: CASSLESSGGATGELFF.

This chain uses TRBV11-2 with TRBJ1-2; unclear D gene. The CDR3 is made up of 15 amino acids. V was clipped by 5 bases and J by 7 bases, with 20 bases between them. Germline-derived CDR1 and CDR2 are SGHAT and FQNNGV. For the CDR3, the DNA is TGTGCCAGCAGCGACCTCTCCTCCAGGCAGGCTGGCTACACCTTC. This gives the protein CASSDLSSRQAGYTF.

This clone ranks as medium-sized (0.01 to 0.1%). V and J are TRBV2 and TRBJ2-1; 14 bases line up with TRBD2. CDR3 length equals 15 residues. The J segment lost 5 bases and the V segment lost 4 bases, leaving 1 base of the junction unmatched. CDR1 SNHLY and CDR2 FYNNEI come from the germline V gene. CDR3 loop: CASSGLAGGDNEQFF. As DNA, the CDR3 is TGTGCCAGCAGTGGACTAGCGGGGGGGGACAATGAGCAGTTCTTC.

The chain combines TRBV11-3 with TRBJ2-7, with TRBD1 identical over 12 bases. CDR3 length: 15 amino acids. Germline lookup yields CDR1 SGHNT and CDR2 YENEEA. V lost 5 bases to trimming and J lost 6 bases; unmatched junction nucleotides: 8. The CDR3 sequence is CASSQDGTGGSEQYF. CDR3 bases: TGTGCCAGCAGCCAAGACGGGACAGGGGGCTCCGAGCAGTACTTC.

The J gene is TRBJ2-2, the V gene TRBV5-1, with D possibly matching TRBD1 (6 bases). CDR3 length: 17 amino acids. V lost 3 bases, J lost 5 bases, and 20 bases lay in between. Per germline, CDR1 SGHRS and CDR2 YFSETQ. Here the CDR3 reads CASSSDSSAVGTGELFF. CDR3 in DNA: TGCGCCAGCAGCTCGGACAGTTCGGCGGTTGGGACCGGGGAGCTGTTTTTT.

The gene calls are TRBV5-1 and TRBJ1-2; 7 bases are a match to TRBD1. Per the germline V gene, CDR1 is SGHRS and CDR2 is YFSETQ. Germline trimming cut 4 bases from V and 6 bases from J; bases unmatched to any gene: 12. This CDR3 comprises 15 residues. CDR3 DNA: TGCGCCAGCAGCCCCCAGGGACAGATGGCGGATGGCTACACCTTC. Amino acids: CASSPQGQMADGYTF.

CDR3 sequence reads: CAWSETSGRREQYF. The CDR3 DNA is TGTGCCTGGAGTGAGACTAGCGGGCGCAGGGAGCAGTACTTC. V and J are TRBV30 and TRBJ2-7; 10 bases are a match to TRBD2. The V gene's germline CDR1 is GTSNPN and CDR2 SVGIG (reference sequence). Germline trimming cut 1 base from V and 7 bases from J; bases unmatched to any gene: 7. This CDR3 has 14 amino acids.

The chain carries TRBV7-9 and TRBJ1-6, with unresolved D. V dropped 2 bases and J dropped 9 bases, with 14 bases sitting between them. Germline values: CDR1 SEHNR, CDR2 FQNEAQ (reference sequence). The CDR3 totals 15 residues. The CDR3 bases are TGTGCCAGCAGCTTATCCGGCCTTTGGGGTTCACCCCTCCACTTT. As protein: CASSLSGLWGSPLHF.

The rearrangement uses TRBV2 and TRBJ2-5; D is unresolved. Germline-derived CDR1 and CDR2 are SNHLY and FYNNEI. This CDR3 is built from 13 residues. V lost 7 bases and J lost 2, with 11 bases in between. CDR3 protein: CASTRTEQETQYF. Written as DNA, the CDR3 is TGTGCCAGCACTAGGACGGAACAAGAGACCCAGTACTTC.

The CDR3 is CASFRDSAEAFF. CDR3 DNA sequence: TGTGCCAGCTTCCGGGACAGCGCTGAAGCTTTCTTT. The chain links TRBV27 to TRBJ1-1; TRBD1 aligns across 7 bases. Unmatched junction bases numbered 6, after V lost 8 bases and J lost 6 bases. This CDR3 spans 12 amino acids. CDR1 is MNHEY and CDR2 is SMNVEV in the germline V gene (reference sequence).

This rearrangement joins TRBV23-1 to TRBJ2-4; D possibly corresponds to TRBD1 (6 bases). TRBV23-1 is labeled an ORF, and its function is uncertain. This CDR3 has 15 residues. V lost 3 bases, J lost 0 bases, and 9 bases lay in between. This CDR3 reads CASSQDRVAKNIQYF. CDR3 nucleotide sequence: TGCGCCAGCAGTCAGGACAGAGTAGCCAAAAACATTCAGTACTTC.

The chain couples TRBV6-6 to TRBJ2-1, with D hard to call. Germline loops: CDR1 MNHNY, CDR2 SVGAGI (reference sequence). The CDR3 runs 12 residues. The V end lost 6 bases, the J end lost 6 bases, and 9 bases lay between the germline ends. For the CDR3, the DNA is TGTGCCAGCAGCCGAATGTCCAATGAGCAGTTCTTC. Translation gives CASSRMSNEQFF.

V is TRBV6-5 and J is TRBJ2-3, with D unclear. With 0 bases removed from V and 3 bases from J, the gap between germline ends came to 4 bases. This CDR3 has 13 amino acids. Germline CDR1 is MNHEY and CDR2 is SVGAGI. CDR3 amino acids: CASSYSNTDTQYF. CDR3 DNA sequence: TGTGCCAGCAGTTACTCGAATACAGATACGCAGTATTTT.

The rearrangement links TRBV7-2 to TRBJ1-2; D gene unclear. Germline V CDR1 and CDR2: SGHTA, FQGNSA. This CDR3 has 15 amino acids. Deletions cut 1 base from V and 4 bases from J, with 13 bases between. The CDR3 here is CASSLVRTELYGYTF. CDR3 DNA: TGTGCCAGCAGCTTAGTTCGGACGGAGCTCTATGGCTACACCTTC. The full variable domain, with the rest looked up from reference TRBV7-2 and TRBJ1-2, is GAGVSQSPSNKVTEKGKDVELRCDPISGHTALYWYRQSLGQGLEFLIYFQGNSAPDKSGLPSDRFSAERTGGSVSTLTIQRTQQEDSAVYLCASSLVRTELYGYTFGSGTRLTVV.

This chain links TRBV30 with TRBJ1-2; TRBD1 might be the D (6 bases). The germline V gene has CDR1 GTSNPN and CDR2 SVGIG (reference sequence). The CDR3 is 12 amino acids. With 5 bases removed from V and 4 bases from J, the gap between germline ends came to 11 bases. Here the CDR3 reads CAWQRGAYGYTF. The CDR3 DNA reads TGTGCCTGGCAAAGGGGGGCCTATGGCTACACCTTC.

The CDR3 reads CASSISAGVLYEQYF. In nucleotides, the CDR3 is TGTGCCAGTAGTATTTCGGCAGGGGTACTCTACGAGCAGTACTTC. The chain has TRBV19 and TRBJ2-7, with a weak D call TRBD1 (6 bases). The CDR3 is 15 amino acids. Trimming removed 3 bases from V and 3 bases from J, with 15 bases in between. The germline CDR1 and CDR2 sequences are LNHDA and SQIVND (reference sequence).

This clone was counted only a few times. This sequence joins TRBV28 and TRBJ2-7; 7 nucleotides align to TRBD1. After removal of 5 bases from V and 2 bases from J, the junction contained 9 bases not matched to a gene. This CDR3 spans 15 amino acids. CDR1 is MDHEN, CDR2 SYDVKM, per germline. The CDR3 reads CASSQGQLRAYEQYF. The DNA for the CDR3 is TGTGCCAGCAGTCAGGGACAGCTTAGGGCCTACGAGCAGTACTTC.

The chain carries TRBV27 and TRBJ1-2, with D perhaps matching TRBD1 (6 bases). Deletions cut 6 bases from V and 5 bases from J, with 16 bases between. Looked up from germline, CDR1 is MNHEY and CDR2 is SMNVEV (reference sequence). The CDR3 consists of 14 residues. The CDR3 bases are TGTGCCAGCAGCCGAACACGGGACACATATGGCTACACCTTC. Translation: CASSRTRDTYGYTF.

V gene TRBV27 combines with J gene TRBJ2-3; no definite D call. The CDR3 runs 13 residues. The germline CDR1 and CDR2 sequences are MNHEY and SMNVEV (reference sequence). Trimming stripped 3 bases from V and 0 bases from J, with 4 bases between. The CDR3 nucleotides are TGTGCCAGCAGTTTTCACAGCACAGATACGCAGTATTTT. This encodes CASSFHSTDTQYF.

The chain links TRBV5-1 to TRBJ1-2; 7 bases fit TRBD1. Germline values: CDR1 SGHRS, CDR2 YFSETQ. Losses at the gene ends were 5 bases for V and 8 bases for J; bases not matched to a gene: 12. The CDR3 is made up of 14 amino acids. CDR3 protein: CASSETVGTVGYTF. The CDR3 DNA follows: TGCGCCAGCAGTGAAACGGTCGGGACAGTCGGCTACACCTTC.

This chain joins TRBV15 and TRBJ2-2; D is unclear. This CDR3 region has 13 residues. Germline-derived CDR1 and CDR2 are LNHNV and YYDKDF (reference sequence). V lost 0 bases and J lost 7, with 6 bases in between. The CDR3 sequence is CATSRDPDGELFF. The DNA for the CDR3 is TGTGCCACCAGCAGAGATCCCGACGGGGAGCTGTTTTTT. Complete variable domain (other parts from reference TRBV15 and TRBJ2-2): DAMVIQNPRYQVTQFGKPVTLSCSQTLNHNVMYWYQQKSSQAPKLLFHYYDKDFNNEADTPDNFQSRRPNTSFCFLDIRSPGLGDTAMYLCATSRDPDGELFFGEGSRLTVL.

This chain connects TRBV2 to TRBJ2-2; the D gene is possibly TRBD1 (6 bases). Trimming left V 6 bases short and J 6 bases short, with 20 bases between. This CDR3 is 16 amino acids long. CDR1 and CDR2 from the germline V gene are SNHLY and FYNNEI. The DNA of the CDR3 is TGTGCCAGCAGCCGTTTACAGGGTGAGGTTGCCGGGGAGCTGTTTTTT. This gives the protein CASSRLQGEVAGELFF.